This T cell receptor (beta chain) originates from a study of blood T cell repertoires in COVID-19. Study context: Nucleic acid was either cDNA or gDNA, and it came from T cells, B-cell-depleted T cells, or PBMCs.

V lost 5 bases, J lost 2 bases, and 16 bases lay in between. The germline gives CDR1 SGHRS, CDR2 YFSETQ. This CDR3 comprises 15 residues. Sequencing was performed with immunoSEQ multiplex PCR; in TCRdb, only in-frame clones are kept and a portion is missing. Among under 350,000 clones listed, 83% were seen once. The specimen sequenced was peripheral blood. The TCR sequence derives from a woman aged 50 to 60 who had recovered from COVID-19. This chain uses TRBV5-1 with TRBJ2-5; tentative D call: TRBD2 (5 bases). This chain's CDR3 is CASRNRLADQETQYF. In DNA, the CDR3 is TGCGCCAGCAGAAATAGGCTAGCCGATCAAGAGACCCAGTACTTC.